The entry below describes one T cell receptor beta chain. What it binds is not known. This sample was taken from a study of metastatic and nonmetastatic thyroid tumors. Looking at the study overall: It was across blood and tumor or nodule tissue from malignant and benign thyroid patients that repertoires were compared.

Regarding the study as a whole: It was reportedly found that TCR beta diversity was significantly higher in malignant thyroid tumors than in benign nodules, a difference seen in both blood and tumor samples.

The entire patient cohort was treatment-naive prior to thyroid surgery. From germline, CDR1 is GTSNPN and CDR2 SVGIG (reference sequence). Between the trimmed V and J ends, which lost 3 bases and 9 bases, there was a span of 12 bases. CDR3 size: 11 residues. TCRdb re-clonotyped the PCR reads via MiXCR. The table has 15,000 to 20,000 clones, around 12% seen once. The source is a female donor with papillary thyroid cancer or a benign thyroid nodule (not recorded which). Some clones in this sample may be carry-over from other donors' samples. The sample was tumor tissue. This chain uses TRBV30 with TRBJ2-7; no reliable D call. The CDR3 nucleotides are TGTGCCTGGAGCATATCTCGAGCGCAGTACTTC. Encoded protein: CAWSISRAQYF.